The 28 T cell receptor beta chains presented below share a single source sample, sequenced in a study of graft-versus-host responses after intestinal transplantation. Method: immunoSEQ multiplex PCR; TCRdb's copy keeps in-frame clones and lacks some. The table records under 20,000 clones, 70% to 90% of them present only once. The specimen comprised bone marrow, sampled around 120 days after intestinal transplantation. All receptors come from a human patient who received an intestinal transplant, so some T cells may come from the graft donor.

The V and J genes are TRBV4-2 and TRBJ1-4; the D gene is possibly TRBD1 (6 bases). Trimming removed 0 bases from V and 4 bases from J, with 18 bases in between. The CDR3 consists of 18 residues. The germline V gene encodes CDR1 LGHNA and CDR2 YNFKEQ. CDR3 residues: CASSQDQPLTGYNEKLFF. As DNA, the CDR3 is TGTGCCAGCAGCCAAGACCAACCGTTGACAGGCTATAATGAAAAACTGTTTTTT.

The chain links TRBV19 to TRBJ1-6, with D uncertain. With 6 bases removed from V and 7 bases from J, the gap between germline ends came to 22 bases. In germline, CDR1 is LNHDA, CDR2 SQIVND (reference sequence). CDR3 size: 17 residues. In DNA form, the CDR3 reads TGTGCCAGTAGCCTGAGGGAATATATTCCTGTAAATTCACCCCTCCACTTT. It is translated as CASSLREYIPVNSPLHF.

The rearrangement joins TRBV27 to TRBJ2-1, with a tentative D call TRBD2 (6 bases). Germline V lookup: CDR1 MNHEY, CDR2 SMNVEV (reference sequence). The CDR3 loop spans 14 amino acids. V was trimmed by 7 bases and J by 2 bases, leaving 12 bases between them. CDR3: CASTRGGPYNEQFF. The CDR3 coding sequence is TGTGCCAGCACCCGCGGAGGGCCCTACAATGAGCAGTTCTTC.

The chain has TRBV19 and TRBJ1-1; TRBD1 matches at 8 bases. V was pared by 3 bases and J by 6 bases, with 6 bases of the junction left unmatched. The CDR3 totals 14 residues. Germline values: CDR1 LNHDA, CDR2 SQIVND (reference sequence). The CDR3 is CASSIPGQGAEAFF. As DNA, the CDR3 is TGTGCCAGTAGTATTCCTGGACAGGGTGCTGAAGCTTTCTTT.

This sequence joins TRBV9 and TRBJ1-4; the D gene is possibly TRBD1 (5 bases). CDR1 SGDLS and CDR2 YYNGEE come from the germline V gene. The CDR3 contains 14 residues. V was cut by 4 bases and J by 8 bases, with 15 bases left in between. CDR3 nucleotides: TGTGCCAGCAGCAGTCCCGGGACCGACGAAAAACTGTTTTTT. It specifies CASSSPGTDEKLFF.

This sequence joins TRBV5-6 and TRBJ1-5; D is unclear. The CDR3 is 14 residues long. Germline lookup yields CDR1 SGHDT and CDR2 YYEEEE. Between the trimmed V and J ends, which lost 0 bases and 0 bases, there was a span of 4 bases. CDR3: CASSLGYSNQPQHF. The CDR3 region has the DNA TGTGCCAGCAGCTTGGGGTATAGCAATCAGCCCCAGCATTTT.

CDR3 in amino acids: CAISWGAGGYTF. For the CDR3, the DNA is TGTGCCATCAGCTGGGGGGCCGGTGGCTACACCTTC. The chain combines TRBV10-3 with TRBJ1-2; tentative D call: TRBD1 (6 bases). The CDR3 is 12 residues long. Germline V gene sequence: CDR1 ENHRY, CDR2 SYGVKD. The V gene lost 6 bases and the J gene lost 7 bases, with 12 bases spanning the gap.

The gene calls are TRBV7-3 and TRBJ2-1; 12 bases are shared with TRBD2. With V trimmed by 5 bases and J by 4 bases, 3 bases remained unmatched. There are 15 residues in the CDR3. CDR1 is SGHTA and CDR2 is FQGTGA in the germline V gene. The CDR3, as DNA: TGTGCCAGCAGCCGGACTAGCGGGGCTTACAATGAGCAGTTCTTC. It is translated as CASSRTSGAYNEQFF.

The CDR3 protein is CASSQDLVNEQFF. CDR3 bases: TGTGCCAGCAGCCAAGATCTGGTCAATGAGCAGTTCTTC. The genes are TRBV4-2 and TRBJ2-1; no definite D call. V was clipped by 0 bases and J by 6 bases, with 6 bases between them. The length of the CDR3 is 13 residues. Germline V gene lookup returns CDR1 LGHNA and CDR2 YNFKEQ.

The chain employs TRBV9 and TRBJ2-5, with 8 bases matching TRBD1. The trim removed 3 bases at V and 7 bases at J, leaving 8 bases unmatched. The CDR3 loop spans 14 amino acids. CDR1 and CDR2 (germline): SGDLS, YYNGEE. CDR3 nucleotide sequence: TGTGCCAGCAGCGAGCAGGGGGCGGACGGGACCCAGTACTTC. It codes for CASSEQGADGTQYF.

The genes are TRBV5-4 and TRBJ2-5; D remains ambiguous. The CDR3 is 14 amino acids. CDR1 and CDR2 from the germline V gene are SGHNT and YYREEE (reference sequence). V lost 4 bases and J lost 4, with 14 bases in between. DNA for the CDR3: TGTGCCAGCAGCCCAGGCCAGGCGCGAGAGACCCAGTACTTC. Translating gives CASSPGQARETQYF.

The chain recombines TRBV2 with TRBJ1-4; no definite D call. V dropped 5 bases and J dropped 4 bases, with 11 bases sitting between them. The CDR3 consists of 14 residues. Germline V gives CDR1 SNHLY, CDR2 FYNNEI. The CDR3 DNA is TGTGCCAGCAGTCCGGACGGCTTTAATGAAAAACTGTTTTTT. This codes for CASSPDGFNEKLFF.

V gene TRBV19 combines with J gene TRBJ2-7; 9 bases fit TRBD2. The CDR3 spans 12 residues. V trimming: 4 bases; J trimming: 5 bases; junction bases outside the gene matches: 0. Germline CDR1 and CDR2: LNHDA and SQIVND (reference sequence). CDR3 DNA: TGTGCCAGTAGTACTAGCGGGAACGAGCAGTACTTC. It specifies CASSTSGNEQYF.

The chain links TRBV28 to TRBJ2-7, with a weak D call TRBD2 (5 bases). Germline V gives CDR1 MDHEN, CDR2 SYDVKM. V dropped 2 bases and J dropped 0 bases, with 5 bases sitting between them. The length of the CDR3 is 13 residues. CDR3 loop: CASSLAGSYEQYF. The CDR3 DNA sequence: TGTGCCAGCAGTTTAGCGGGCTCCTACGAGCAGTACTTC.

CDR3 amino acids: CASTNSGGSTSGRAGVKYF. The CDR3 nucleotides read TGTGCCAGCACCAATTCCGGGGGTTCGACTAGCGGGAGGGCCGGGGTTAAGTATTTT. This chain joins TRBV27 and TRBJ2-3; 14 bases line up with TRBD2. CDR3 length: 19 residues. J was trimmed by 13 bases and V by 7 bases; bases with no gene match: 25. Germline V gene lookup returns CDR1 MNHEY and CDR2 SMNVEV (reference sequence).

V is TRBV6-5 and J is TRBJ2-5, with 7 bases lining up with TRBD1. This CDR3 is 15 amino acids long. Germline values: CDR1 MNHEY, CDR2 SVGAGI. V lost 2 bases to trimming and J lost 0 bases; unmatched junction nucleotides: 3. In DNA, the CDR3 is TGTGCCAGCAGTTACACAGGGGCGTACCAAGAGACCCAGTACTTC. Amino acids: CASSYTGAYQETQYF.

The chain employs TRBV5-5 and TRBJ2-6; D is perhaps TRBD1 (5 bases). The germline V and J ends were trimmed by 5 bases and 0 bases, with 18 bases remaining between them. The CDR3 runs 18 residues. The germline V gene has CDR1 SGHKS and CDR2 YYEKEE (reference sequence). For the CDR3, the DNA is TGTGCCAGCAGACACATACAGGTGCCCAACTCTGGGGCCAACGTCCTGACTTTC. Amino acids: CASRHIQVPNSGANVLTF.

Concerning this clone itself: The sample has other DNA sequences that encode this CDR3 too. The chain couples TRBV12-5 to TRBJ2-3; TRBD2 matches at 13 bases. With 6 bases clipped from V and 3 bases from J, the junction kept 3 bases outside the gene matches. Germline V gene lookup returns CDR1 LGHNT and CDR2 FRNRAP. This CDR3 has 15 amino acids. The chain's CDR3 is CASGPGLAGTDTQYF. DNA of the CDR3: TGTGCTAGTGGCCCGGGACTAGCGGGAACAGATACGCAGTATTTT.

The rearrangement links TRBV11-2 to TRBJ1-1; tentative D call: TRBD1 (5 bases). The V gene's germline CDR1 is SGHAT and CDR2 FQNNGV. The CDR3 is 16 residues long. Trimming removed 0 bases at V and 6 bases at J, with 17 bases between. The CDR3 is CASSLEIGGARAEAFF. The CDR3 nucleotides are TGTGCCAGCAGCTTAGAGATCGGTGGGGCGAGGGCTGAAGCTTTCTTT.

This chain joins TRBV5-1 and TRBJ1-2; D perhaps matches TRBD1 (6 bases). The CDR3 runs 13 residues. The germline V and J ends were trimmed by 4 bases and 6 bases, with 13 bases remaining between them. Per germline, CDR1 SGHRS and CDR2 YFSETQ. CDR3 amino acids: CASSPVRGDGYTF. Written as DNA, the CDR3 is TGCGCCAGCAGCCCTGTGAGGGGGGATGGCTACACCTTC.

V and J are TRBV30 and TRBJ1-5, with D perhaps TRBD1 (5 bases). Germline lookup yields CDR1 GTSNPN and CDR2 SVGIG (reference sequence). The CDR3 length is 14 residues. Trimming took 3 bases from V and 5 from J, leaving 14 bases between them. This CDR3 reads CAWSSGQGHQPQHF. Written as DNA, the CDR3 is TGTGCCTGGAGCAGCGGTCAGGGCCATCAGCCCCAGCATTTT. Drawing the rest from reference TRBV30 and TRBJ1-5, the complete variable domain is SQTIHQWPATLVQPVGSPLSLECTVEGTSNPNLYWYRQAAGRGLQLLFYSVGIGQISSEVPQNLSASRPQDRQFILSSKKLLLSDSGFYLCAWSSGQGHQPQHFGDGTRLSIL.

In DNA, the CDR3 is TGTGCCAGTAGTCTCGACCTCCGGGGGACAGGGGAGCAAACTAATGAAAAACTGTTTTTT. Protein: CASSLDLRGTGEQTNEKLFF. The chain carries TRBV19 and TRBJ1-4; TRBD1 matches at 10 bases. The CDR3 spans 20 residues. The ends lost 5 bases at V and 1 base at J; junction bases unmatched: 16. Germline loops: CDR1 LNHDA, CDR2 SQIVND (reference sequence).

The chain carries TRBV28 and TRBJ2-1; 7 nucleotides line up with TRBD2. J lost 4 bases, V lost 7 bases, and 13 bases had no gene match. Germline assignment: CDR1 MDHEN and CDR2 SYDVKM. The CDR3 has 16 residues. The CDR3 protein is CASTFLAADTYNEQFF. In DNA, the CDR3 is TGTGCCAGCACCTTTCTAGCGGCCGATACTTACAATGAGCAGTTCTTC.

V and J are TRBV4-3 and TRBJ2-1; TRBD2 matches at 14 bases. V shed 5 bases, J shed 6 bases, and the junction held 12 bases outside the gene matches. CDR1 is LGHNA and CDR2 is YSLEER in the germline V gene. The CDR3 totals 18 residues. This CDR3 reads CASSWGLAGDRSGNEQFF. CDR3 in DNA: TGCGCCAGCAGCTGGGGACTAGCGGGAGATCGGTCCGGCAATGAGCAGTTCTTC.

This clone was observed a handful of times. The chain joins TRBV19 to TRBJ1-5, with 7 bases fitting TRBD1. The germline V gene encodes CDR1 LNHDA and CDR2 SQIVND (reference sequence). V lost 4 bases and J lost 5; bases outside the gene matches: 5. The CDR3 contains 14 residues. The CDR3 protein is CASSTTGLDQPQHF. The CDR3 region has the DNA TGTGCCAGTAGTACGACAGGGCTGGATCAGCCCCAGCATTTT.

The rearrangement joins TRBV6-6 to TRBJ2-7, with 7 bases identical to TRBD2. CDR1 is MNHNY and CDR2 is SVGAGI in the germline V gene (reference sequence). Trimming removed 6 bases from V and 2 bases from J; junction bases left unmatched: 10. The CDR3 loop spans 15 amino acids. CDR3 in DNA: TGTGCCAGCAGGTCCCCGGGGGGAGGAACCTACGAGCAGTACTTC. It yields the protein CASRSPGGGTYEQYF.

This chain uses TRBV7-6 with TRBJ1-3, with D perhaps matching TRBD1 (5 bases). The CDR3 totals 14 residues. V lost 4 bases and J 6 bases, leaving 13 bases between the germline ends. CDR1 is SGHVS, CDR2 FNYEAQ, per germline. CDR3 coding DNA: TGTGCCAGCAGCTCCCTCGGGGGAGAAAACACCATATATTTT. Its translation: CASSSLGGENTIYF.

V and J are TRBV9 and TRBJ1-2; 9 bases match TRBD1. Germline assignment: CDR1 SGDLS and CDR2 YYNGEE. Trimming removed 0 bases from V and 7 bases from J; junction bases left unmatched: 7. The CDR3 covers 15 residues. The CDR3 loop is CASSVAALTGGGYTF. DNA of the CDR3: TGTGCCAGCAGCGTAGCCGCTCTGACAGGGGGTGGCTACACCTTC.